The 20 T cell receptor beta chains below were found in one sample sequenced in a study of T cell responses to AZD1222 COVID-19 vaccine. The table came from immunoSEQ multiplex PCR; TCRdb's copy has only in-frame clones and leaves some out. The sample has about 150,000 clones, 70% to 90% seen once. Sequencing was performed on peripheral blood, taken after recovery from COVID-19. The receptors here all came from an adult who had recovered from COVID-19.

The DNA for the CDR3 is TGTGCCACCAGTGATTCCCAGACAATCACCGGGGAGCTGTTTTTT. This gives the protein CATSDSQTITGELFF. This chain uses TRBV24-1 with TRBJ2-2; no definite D call. Trimming removed 2 bases at V and 4 bases at J, with 10 bases between. Germline V CDR1 and CDR2: KGHDR, SFDVKD. This CDR3 is built from 15 residues.

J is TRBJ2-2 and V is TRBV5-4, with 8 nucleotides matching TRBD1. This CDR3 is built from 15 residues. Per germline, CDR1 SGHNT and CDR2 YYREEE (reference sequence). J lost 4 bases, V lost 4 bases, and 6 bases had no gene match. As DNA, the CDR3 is TGTGCCAGCAGCATTGACAGGGGTAGCACCGGGGAGCTGTTTTTT. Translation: CASSIDRGSTGELFF.

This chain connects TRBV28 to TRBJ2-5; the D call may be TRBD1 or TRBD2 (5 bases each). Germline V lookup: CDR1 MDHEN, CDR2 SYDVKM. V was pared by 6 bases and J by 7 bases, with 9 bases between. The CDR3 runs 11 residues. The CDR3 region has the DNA TGTGCCAGCAGCGGGACGAGGACCCAGTACTTC. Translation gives CASSGTRTQYF.

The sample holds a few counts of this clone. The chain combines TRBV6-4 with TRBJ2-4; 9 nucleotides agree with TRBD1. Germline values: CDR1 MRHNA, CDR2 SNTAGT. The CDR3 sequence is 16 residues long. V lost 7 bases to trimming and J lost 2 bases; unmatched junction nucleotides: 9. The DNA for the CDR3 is TGTGCCAGCAAGGACAGGGGCTTTCGAACCAAAAACATTCAGTACTTC. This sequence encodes CASKDRGFRTKNIQYF.

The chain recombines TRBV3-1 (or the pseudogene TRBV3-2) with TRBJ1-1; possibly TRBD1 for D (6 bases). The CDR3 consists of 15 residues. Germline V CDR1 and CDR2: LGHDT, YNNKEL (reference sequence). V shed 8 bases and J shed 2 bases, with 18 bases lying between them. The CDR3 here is CASEHVGGQNTEAFF. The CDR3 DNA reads TGTGCCAGCGAGCACGTCGGGGGGCAAAACACTGAAGCTTTCTTT.

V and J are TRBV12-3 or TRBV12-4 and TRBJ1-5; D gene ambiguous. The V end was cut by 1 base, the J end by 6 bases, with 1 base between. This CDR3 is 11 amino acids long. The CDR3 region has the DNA TGTGCCAGCAGTTTAGGTCAGCCCCAGCATTTT. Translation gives CASSLGQPQHF.

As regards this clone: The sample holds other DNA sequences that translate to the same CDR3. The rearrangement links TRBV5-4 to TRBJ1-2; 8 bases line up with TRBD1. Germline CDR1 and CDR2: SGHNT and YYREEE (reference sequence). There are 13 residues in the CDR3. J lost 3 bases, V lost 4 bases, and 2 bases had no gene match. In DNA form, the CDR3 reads TGTGCCAGCAGCCCGGGACAGGACTATGGCTACACCTTC. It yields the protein CASSPGQDYGYTF.

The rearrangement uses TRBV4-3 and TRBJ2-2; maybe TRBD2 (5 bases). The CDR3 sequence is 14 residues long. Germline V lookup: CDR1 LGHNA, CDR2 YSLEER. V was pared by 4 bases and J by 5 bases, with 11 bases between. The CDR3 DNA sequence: TGCGCCAGCAGCCGCTCCGGCGGGACCGGGGAGCTGTTTTTT. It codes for CASSRSGGTGELFF.

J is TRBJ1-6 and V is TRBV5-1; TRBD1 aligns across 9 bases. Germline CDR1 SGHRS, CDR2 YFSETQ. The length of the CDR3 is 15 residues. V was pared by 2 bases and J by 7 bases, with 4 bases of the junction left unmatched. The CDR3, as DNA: TGCGCCAGCAGCTTACAGGGGGCGGAAAATTCACCCCTCCACTTT. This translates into CASSLQGAENSPLHF.

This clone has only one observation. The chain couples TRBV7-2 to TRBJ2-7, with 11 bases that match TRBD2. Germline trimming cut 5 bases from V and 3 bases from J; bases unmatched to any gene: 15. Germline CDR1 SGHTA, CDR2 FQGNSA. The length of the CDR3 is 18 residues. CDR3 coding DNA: TGTGCCAGCAGCCCCCGAAGTTTGGGGACTAGCGGATTCTACGAGCAGTACTTC. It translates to CASSPRSLGTSGFYEQYF.

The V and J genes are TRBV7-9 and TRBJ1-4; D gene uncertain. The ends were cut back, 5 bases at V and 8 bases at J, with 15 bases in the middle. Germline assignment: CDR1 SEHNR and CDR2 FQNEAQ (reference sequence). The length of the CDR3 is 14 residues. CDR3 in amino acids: CASSPGGFGEKLFF. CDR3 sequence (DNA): TGTGCCAGCAGCCCGGGAGGGTTCGGGGAAAAACTGTTTTTT. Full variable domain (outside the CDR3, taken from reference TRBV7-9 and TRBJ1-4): DTGVSQNPRHKITKRGQNVTFRCDPISEHNRLYWYRQTLGQGPEFLTYFQNEAQLEKSRLLSDRFSAERPKGSFSTLEIQRTEQGDSAMYLCASSPGGFGEKLFFGSGTQLSVL.

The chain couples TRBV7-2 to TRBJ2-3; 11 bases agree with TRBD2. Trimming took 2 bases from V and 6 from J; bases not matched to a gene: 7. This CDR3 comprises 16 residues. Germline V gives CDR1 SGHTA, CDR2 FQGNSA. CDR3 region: CASSLPIAGGRDTQYF. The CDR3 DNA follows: TGTGCCAGCAGCTTACCCATAGCGGGGGGGCGGGATACGCAGTATTTT.

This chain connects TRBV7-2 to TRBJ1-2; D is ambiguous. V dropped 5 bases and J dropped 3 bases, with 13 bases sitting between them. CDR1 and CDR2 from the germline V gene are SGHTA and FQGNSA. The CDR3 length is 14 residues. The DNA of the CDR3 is TGTGCCAGCAGCCCGTCGGGGTGGGACTATGGCTACACCTTC. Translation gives CASSPSGWDYGYTF.

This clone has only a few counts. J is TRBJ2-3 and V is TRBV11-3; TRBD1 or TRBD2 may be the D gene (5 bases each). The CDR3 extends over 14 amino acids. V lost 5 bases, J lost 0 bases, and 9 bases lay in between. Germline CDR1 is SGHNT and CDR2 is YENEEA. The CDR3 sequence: CASSPGPSTDTQYF. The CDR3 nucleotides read TGTGCCAGCAGCCCGGGGCCGAGCACAGATACGCAGTATTTT.

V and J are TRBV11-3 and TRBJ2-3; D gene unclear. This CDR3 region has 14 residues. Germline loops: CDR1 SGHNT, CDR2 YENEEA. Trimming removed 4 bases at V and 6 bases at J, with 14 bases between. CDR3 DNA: TGTGCCAGCAGCTCAGAGGCTACCACGGATACGCAGTATTTT. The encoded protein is CASSSEATTDTQYF.

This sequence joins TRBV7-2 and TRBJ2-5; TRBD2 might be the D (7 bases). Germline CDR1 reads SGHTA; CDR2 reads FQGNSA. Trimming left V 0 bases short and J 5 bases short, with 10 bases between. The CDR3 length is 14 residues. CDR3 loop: CASSLAGRGETQYF. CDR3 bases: TGTGCCAGCAGCTTAGCGGGGAGGGGGGAGACCCAGTACTTC.

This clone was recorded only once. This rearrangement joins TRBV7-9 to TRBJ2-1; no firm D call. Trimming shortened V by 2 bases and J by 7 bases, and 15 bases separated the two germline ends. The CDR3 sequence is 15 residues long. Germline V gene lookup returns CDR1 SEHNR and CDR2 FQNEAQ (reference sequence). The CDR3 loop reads CASSLLGESRNEQFF. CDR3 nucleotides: TGTGCCAGCAGCTTACTTGGCGAGTCTCGGAATGAGCAGTTCTTC.

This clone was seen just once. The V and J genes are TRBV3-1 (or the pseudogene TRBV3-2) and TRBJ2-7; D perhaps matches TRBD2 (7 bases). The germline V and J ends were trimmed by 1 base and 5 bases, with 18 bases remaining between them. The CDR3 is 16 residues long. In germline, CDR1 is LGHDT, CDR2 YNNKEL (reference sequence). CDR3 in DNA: TGTGCCAGCAGCCAAGCGGGGGGCCGCTATCGGGACGAGCAGTACTTC. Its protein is CASSQAGGRYRDEQYF.

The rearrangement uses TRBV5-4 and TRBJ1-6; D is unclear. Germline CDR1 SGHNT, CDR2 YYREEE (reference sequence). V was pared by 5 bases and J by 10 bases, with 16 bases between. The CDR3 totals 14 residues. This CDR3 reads CASSEGGTNSPLHF. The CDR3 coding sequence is TGTGCCAGCAGTGAGGGAGGTACAAACTCACCCCTCCACTTT.

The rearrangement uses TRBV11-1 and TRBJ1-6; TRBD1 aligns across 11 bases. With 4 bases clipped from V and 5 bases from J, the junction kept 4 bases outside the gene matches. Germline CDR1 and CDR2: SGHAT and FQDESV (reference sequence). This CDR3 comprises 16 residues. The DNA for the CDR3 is TGTGCCAGCAGCTCGGACAGGGGGCCCCATAATTCACCCCTCCACTTT. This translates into CASSSDRGPHNSPLHF.